These 16 T cell receptor beta chains came from one sample sequenced in a study of blood T cell repertoires in COVID-19. Measured with immunoSEQ multiplex PCR; TCRdb has only the in-frame clones, and not every one. Of 52,000 or so clones listed, approximately 84% are singletons. The sample taken for sequencing was peripheral blood. The receptors were sampled from a man aged 65-85 years with active COVID-19.

CDR3 bases: TGTGCCACCTCTTCAGGGTTTCCCTACGAGCAGTACTTC. This gives the protein CATSSGFPYEQYF. The genes are TRBV19 and TRBJ2-7; possible D gene TRBD1, 5 bases. CDR1 and CDR2 from the germline V gene are LNHDA and SQIVND (reference sequence). The V end was cut by 10 bases, the J end by 2 bases, with 15 bases between. The CDR3 is 13 residues long. The full variable domain, rest sourced from reference TRBV19 and TRBJ2-7, is DGGITQSPKYLFRKEGQNVTLSCEQNLNHDAMYWYRQDPGQGLRLIYYSQIVNDFQKGDIAEGYSVSREKKESFPLTVTSAQKNPTAFYLCATSSGFPYEQYFGPGTRLTVT.

This chain connects TRBV3-1 (or the pseudogene TRBV3-2) to TRBJ1-4; 8 bases are a match to TRBD1. This CDR3 contains 16 residues. V lost 4 bases and J lost 1; bases outside the gene matches: 5. Per germline, CDR1 LGHDT and CDR2 YNNKEL (reference sequence). DNA for the CDR3: TGTGCCAGCAGCCCCGGACAGGGAGGAACTAATGAAAAACTGTTTTTT. Translating it yields CASSPGQGGTNEKLFF.

This rearrangement joins TRBV7-2 to TRBJ2-3, with TRBD2 matching 8 bases. Germline CDR1 is SGHTA and CDR2 is FQGNSA. The CDR3 has 16 residues. V lost 4 bases and J lost 2; bases outside the gene matches: 8. Written as DNA, the CDR3 is TGTGCCAGCAGCTCCCTAAGAGCGGGAGCCACAGATACGCAGTATTTT. This codes for CASSSLRAGATDTQYF. The full variable domain, completed using reference TRBV7-2 and TRBJ2-3, is GAGVSQSPSNKVTEKGKDVELRCDPISGHTALYWYRQSLGQGLEFLIYFQGNSAPDKSGLPSDRFSAERTGGSVSTLTIQRTQQEDSAVYLCASSSLRAGATDTQYFGPGTRLTVL.

This clone was seen a few times. The CDR3 here is CASSPGRGAEQYF. The CDR3 region has the DNA TGTGCCAGCAGCCCGGGCAGGGGAGCCGAGCAGTACTTC. The rearrangement uses TRBV7-2 and TRBJ2-7; TRBD1 might be the D (6 bases). This CDR3 comprises 13 residues. The germline V gene has CDR1 SGHTA and CDR2 FQGNSA. V dropped 5 bases and J dropped 6 bases, with 14 bases sitting between them.

The rearrangement joins TRBV5-1 to TRBJ1-1, with a weak D call TRBD1 (5 bases). The CDR3 covers 14 residues. V was trimmed by 0 bases and J by 6 bases, leaving 12 bases between them. Per germline, CDR1 SGHRS and CDR2 YFSETQ. The CDR3 sequence: CASSLGGTGPEAFF. The DNA for the CDR3 is TGCGCCAGCAGCTTGGGGGGCACCGGCCCTGAAGCTTTCTTT.

The chain employs TRBV28 and TRBJ1-2; TRBD1 agrees at 8 bases. Germline assignment: CDR1 MDHEN and CDR2 SYDVKM. V lost 5 bases to trimming and J lost 4 bases; unmatched junction nucleotides: 6. The CDR3 contains 14 residues. CDR3 nucleotides: TGTGCCAGCAGTGGGACAGGATTCTCCTATGGCTACACCTTC. Its translation: CASSGTGFSYGYTF.

The rearrangement links TRBV3-1 (or the pseudogene TRBV3-2) to TRBJ2-1; D not resolved. V was pared by 1 base and J by 4 bases, with 11 bases between. CDR3 length equals 15 residues. Per the germline V gene, CDR1 is LGHDT and CDR2 is YNNKEL (reference sequence). DNA for the CDR3: TGTGCCAGCAGCCAAGTCCAGCGTCCATACAATGAGCAGTTCTTC. Protein: CASSQVQRPYNEQFF.

The V call is TRBV7-2, the J call TRBJ2-1, with D possibly matching TRBD1 (6 bases). V dropped 2 bases and J dropped 5 bases, with 10 bases sitting between them. The CDR3 sequence is 14 residues long. Germline V gives CDR1 SGHTA, CDR2 FQGNSA. The CDR3 DNA follows: TGTGCCAGCAGCTTACAGGGGCTGGACAATGAGCAGTTCTTC. Its protein product is CASSLQGLDNEQFF.

The sample holds a few counts of this clone. J is TRBJ2-3 and V is TRBV27; possible D gene TRBD2, 6 bases. This CDR3 is built from 14 residues. Germline lookup yields CDR1 MNHEY and CDR2 SMNVEV (reference sequence). V was cut by 6 bases and J by 4 bases, with 14 bases left in between. CDR3 loop: CASSETAGSDTQYF. CDR3 nucleotides: TGTGCCAGCAGCGAAACTGCGGGGTCAGATACGCAGTATTTT.

J is TRBJ1-6 and V is TRBV30, with a tentative D call TRBD1 (5 bases). The ends were cut back, 8 bases at V and 4 bases at J, with 12 bases in the middle. The CDR3 consists of 13 residues. The germline V gene encodes CDR1 GTSNPN and CDR2 SVGIG (reference sequence). In DNA form, the CDR3 reads TGTGCCGGGCGGGGCGAGTATAATTCACCCCTCCACTTT. This gives the protein CAGRGEYNSPLHF.

CDR3: CASREGARNEQYF. CDR3 bases: TGTGCCAGCAGGGAGGGGGCTCGGAACGAGCAGTACTTC. This chain joins TRBV6-5 and TRBJ2-7, with TRBD1 as a possible D gene (7 bases). CDR3 length: 13 residues. Germline V gives CDR1 MNHEY, CDR2 SVGAGI. The V end was cut by 6 bases, the J end by 5 bases, with 14 bases between.

This chain links TRBV5-1 with TRBJ1-1, with 10 bases identical to TRBD1. The CDR3 extends over 14 amino acids. With 4 bases clipped from V and 11 bases from J, the junction kept 11 bases outside the gene matches. Germline CDR1 reads SGHRS; CDR2 reads YFSETQ. CDR3 DNA: TGCGCCAGCAGCGCGGGGGGACAGGGGCGTCCGGCTTTCTTT. It encodes CASSAGGQGRPAFF.

The chain joins TRBV28 to TRBJ2-7, with D perhaps matching TRBD1 (6 bases). Trimming shortened V by 5 bases and J by 5 bases, and 16 bases separated the two germline ends. CDR1 is MDHEN, CDR2 SYDVKM, per germline. The CDR3 extends over 14 amino acids. As DNA, the CDR3 is TGTGCCAGCAGTCTTACAGGGATAGGTAACGAGCAGTACTTC. As protein: CASSLTGIGNEQYF. The complete variable domain, with remaining parts taken from reference TRBV28 and TRBJ2-7, reads DVKVTQSSRYLVKRTGEKVFLECVQDMDHENMFWYRQDPGLGLRLIYFSYDVKMKEKGDIPEGYSVSREKKERFSLILESASTNQTSMYLCASSLTGIGNEQYFGPGTRLTVT.

This clone has only one observation. The chain couples TRBV19 to TRBJ1-2; D not certain. This CDR3 is built from 14 residues. Germline CDR1 is LNHDA and CDR2 is SQIVND (reference sequence). V was trimmed by 6 bases and J by 3 bases, leaving 14 bases between them. CDR3 amino acids: CASRITDTHYGYTF. The DNA of the CDR3 is TGTGCCAGTAGAATAACCGACACTCACTATGGCTACACCTTC. Based on the CDR3 plus reference TRBV19 and TRBJ1-2, the full variable domain is DGGITQSPKYLFRKEGQNVTLSCEQNLNHDAMYWYRQDPGQGLRLIYYSQIVNDFQKGDIAEGYSVSREKKESFPLTVTSAQKNPTAFYLCASRITDTHYGYTFGSGTRLTVV.

This clone has ten or more counts. V usage is TRBV5-1 and J usage is TRBJ2-2, with D hard to call. The CDR3 spans 16 residues. V was pared by 2 bases and J by 0 bases, with 11 bases between. In germline, CDR1 is SGHRS, CDR2 YFSETQ. In DNA, the CDR3 is TGCGCCAGCAGCTTAAGAGAAAACTCGAACACCGGGGAGCTGTTTTTT. Its translation is CASSLRENSNTGELFF.

The V call is TRBV11-2, the J call TRBJ1-2; tentative D call: TRBD1 (6 bases). V dropped 0 bases and J dropped 2 bases, with 10 bases sitting between them. This CDR3 region has 15 residues. The germline V gene has CDR1 SGHAT and CDR2 FQNNGV. Here the CDR3 reads CASSLDYGQNYGYTF. The CDR3 nucleotides read TGTGCCAGCAGCTTAGATTACGGACAGAACTATGGCTACACCTTC.